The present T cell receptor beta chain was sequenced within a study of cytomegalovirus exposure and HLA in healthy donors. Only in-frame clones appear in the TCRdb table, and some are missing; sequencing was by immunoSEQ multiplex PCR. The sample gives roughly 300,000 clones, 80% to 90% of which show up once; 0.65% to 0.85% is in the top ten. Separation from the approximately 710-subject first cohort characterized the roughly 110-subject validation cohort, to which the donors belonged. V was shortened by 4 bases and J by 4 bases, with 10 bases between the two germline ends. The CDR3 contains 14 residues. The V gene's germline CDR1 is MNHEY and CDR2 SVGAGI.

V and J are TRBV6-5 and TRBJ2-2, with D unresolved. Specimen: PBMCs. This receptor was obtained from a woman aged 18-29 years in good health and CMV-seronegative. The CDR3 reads CASSLSPGTGELFF. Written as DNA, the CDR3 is TGTGCCAGCAGTTTAAGCCCCGGCACCGGGGAGCTGTTTTTT.